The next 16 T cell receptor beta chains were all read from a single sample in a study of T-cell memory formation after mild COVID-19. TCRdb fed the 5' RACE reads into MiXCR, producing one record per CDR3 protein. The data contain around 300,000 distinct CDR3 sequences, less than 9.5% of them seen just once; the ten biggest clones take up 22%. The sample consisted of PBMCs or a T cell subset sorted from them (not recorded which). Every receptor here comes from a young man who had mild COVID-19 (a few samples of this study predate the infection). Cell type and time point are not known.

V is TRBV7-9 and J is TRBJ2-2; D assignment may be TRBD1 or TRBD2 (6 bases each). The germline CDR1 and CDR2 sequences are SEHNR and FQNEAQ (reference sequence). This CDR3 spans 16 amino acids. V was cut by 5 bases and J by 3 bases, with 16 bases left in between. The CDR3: CASSPVGGRHTGELFF. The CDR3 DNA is TGTGCCAGCAGCCCGGTTGGGGGGCGGCACACCGGGGAGCTGTTTTTT.

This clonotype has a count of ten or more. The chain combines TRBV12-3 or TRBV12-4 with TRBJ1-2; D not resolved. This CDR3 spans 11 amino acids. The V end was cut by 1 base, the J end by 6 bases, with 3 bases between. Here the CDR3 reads CASSLGNGYTF. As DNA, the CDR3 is TGTGCCAGCAGTTTAGGGAATGGCTACACCTTC.

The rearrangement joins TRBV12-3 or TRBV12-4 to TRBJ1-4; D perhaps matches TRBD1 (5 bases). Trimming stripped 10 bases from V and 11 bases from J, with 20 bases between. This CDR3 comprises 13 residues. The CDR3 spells CATARGSLEKLFF. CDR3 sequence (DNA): TGTGCCACTGCTCGGGGGTCTCTAGAGAAACTGTTTTTT.

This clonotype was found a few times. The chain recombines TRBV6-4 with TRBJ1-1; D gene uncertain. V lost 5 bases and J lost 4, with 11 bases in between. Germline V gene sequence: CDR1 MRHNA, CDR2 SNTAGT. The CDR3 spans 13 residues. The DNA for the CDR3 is TGTGCCAGCAGTCAGGAGTGGGGCACTGAAGCTTTCTTT. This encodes CASSQEWGTEAFF.

The CDR3 nucleotides read TGTGCCAGCAGCCCCATTGGCGGGGAGCTGTTTTTT. The encoded protein is CASSPIGGELFF. The chain is built from TRBV5-4 and TRBJ2-2; no clear D gene. There are 12 residues in the CDR3. Trimming took 4 bases from V and 7 from J, leaving 8 bases between them. CDR1 is SGHNT and CDR2 is YYREEE in the germline V gene (reference sequence).

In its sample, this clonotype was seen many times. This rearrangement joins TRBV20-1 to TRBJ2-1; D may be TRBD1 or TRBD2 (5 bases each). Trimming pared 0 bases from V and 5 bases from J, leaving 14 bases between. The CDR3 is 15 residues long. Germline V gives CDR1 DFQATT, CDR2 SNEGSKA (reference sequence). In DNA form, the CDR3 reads TGCAGTGCTAGAGACCCTGGGCTGGGGGACAATGAGCAGTTCTTC. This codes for CSARDPGLGDNEQFF.

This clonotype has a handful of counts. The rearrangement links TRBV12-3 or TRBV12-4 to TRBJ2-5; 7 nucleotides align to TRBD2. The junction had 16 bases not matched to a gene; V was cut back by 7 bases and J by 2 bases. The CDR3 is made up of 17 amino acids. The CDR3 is CASTPGRGFYSQETQYF. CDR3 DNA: TGTGCCAGCACTCCGGGGAGGGGTTTCTACTCACAAGAGACCCAGTACTTC.

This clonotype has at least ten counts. The CDR3: CASSLGTSGEETQYF. The DNA for the CDR3 is TGCGCCAGCAGCCTAGGGACTAGCGGGGAAGAGACCCAGTACTTC. The chain joins TRBV5-1 to TRBJ2-5; 13 bases match TRBD2. Germline values: CDR1 SGHRS, CDR2 YFSETQ. The V segment lost 4 bases and the J segment 3 bases; nucleotides outside the gene matches: 3. The CDR3 extends over 15 amino acids.

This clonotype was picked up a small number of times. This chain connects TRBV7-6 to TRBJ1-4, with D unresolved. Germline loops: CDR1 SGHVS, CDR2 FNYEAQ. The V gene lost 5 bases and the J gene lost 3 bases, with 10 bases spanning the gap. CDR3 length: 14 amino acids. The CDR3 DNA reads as TGTGCCAGCAGCCCCGTTACCGCTAATGAAAAACTGTTTTTT. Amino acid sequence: CASSPVTANEKLFF.

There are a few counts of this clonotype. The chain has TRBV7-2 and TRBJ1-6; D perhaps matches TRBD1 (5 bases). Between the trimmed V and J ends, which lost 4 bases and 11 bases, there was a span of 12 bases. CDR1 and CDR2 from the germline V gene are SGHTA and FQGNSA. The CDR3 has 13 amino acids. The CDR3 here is CASSSDIGAPLHF. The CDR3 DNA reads TGTGCCAGCAGCTCCGACATAGGGGCACCCCTCCACTTT.

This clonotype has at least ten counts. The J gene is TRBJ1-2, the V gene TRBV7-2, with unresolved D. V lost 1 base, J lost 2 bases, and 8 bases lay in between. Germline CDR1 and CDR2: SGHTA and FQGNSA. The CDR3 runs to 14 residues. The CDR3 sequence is CASSLGRENYGYTF. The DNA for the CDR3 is TGTGCCAGCAGCTTAGGCAGAGAAAACTATGGCTACACCTTC. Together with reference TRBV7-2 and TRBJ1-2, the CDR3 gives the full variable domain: GAGVSQSPSNKVTEKGKDVELRCDPISGHTALYWYRQSLGQGLEFLIYFQGNSAPDKSGLPSDRFSAERTGGSVSTLTIQRTQQEDSAVYLCASSLGRENYGYTFGSGTRLTVV.

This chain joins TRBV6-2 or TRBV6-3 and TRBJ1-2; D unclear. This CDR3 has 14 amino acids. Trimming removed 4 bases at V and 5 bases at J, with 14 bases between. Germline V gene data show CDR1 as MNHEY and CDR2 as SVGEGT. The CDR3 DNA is TGTGCCAGCAGTTTCAGAGGGAATGATTATGGCTACACCTTC. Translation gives CASSFRGNDYGYTF.

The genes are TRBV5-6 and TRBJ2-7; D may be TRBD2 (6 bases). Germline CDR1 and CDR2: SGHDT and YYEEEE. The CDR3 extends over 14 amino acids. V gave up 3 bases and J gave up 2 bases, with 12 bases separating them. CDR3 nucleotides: TGTGCCAGCAGCTCCACCGGGACTGCCTACGAGCAGTACTTC. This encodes CASSSTGTAYEQYF.

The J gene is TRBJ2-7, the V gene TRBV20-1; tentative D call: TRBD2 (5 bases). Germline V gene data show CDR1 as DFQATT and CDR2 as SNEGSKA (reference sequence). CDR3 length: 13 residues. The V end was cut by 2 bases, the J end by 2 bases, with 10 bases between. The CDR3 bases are TGCAGTGCTAGAACCCGGGGAGCCTACGAGCAGTACGTC. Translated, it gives CSARTRGAYEQYV.

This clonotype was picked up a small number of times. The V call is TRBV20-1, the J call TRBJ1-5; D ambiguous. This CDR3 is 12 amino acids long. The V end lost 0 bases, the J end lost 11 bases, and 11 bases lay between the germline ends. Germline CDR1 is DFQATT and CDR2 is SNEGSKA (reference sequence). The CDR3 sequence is CSARDPAHSQHF. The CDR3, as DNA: TGCAGTGCTAGAGATCCCGCGCACTCCCAGCATTTT.

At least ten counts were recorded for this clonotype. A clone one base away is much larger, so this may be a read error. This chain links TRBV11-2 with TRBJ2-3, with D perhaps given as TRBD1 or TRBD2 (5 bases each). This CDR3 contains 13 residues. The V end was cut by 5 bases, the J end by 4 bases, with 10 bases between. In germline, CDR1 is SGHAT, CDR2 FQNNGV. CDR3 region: CASSPGTADTQYF. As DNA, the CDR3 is TGTGCCAGCAGCCCCGGGACCGCAGATACGCAGTATTTT.